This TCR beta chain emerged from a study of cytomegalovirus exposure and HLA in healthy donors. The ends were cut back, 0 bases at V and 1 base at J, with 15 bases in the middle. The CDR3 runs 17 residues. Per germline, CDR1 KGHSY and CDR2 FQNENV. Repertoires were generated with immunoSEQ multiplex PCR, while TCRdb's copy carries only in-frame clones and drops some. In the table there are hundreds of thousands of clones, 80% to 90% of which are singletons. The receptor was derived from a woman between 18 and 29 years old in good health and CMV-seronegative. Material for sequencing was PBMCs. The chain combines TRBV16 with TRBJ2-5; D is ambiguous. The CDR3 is CASSQSSINDPQETQYF. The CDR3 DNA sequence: TGTGCCAGCAGCCAATCTAGCATAAACGACCCCCAAGAGACCCAGTACTTC. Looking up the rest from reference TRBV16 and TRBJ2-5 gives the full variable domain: GEEVAQTPKHLVRGEGQKAKLYCAPIKGHSYVFWYQQVLKNEFKFLISFQNENVFDETGMPKERFSAKCLPNSPCSLEIQATKLEDSAVYFCASSQSSINDPQETQYFGPGTRLLVL.